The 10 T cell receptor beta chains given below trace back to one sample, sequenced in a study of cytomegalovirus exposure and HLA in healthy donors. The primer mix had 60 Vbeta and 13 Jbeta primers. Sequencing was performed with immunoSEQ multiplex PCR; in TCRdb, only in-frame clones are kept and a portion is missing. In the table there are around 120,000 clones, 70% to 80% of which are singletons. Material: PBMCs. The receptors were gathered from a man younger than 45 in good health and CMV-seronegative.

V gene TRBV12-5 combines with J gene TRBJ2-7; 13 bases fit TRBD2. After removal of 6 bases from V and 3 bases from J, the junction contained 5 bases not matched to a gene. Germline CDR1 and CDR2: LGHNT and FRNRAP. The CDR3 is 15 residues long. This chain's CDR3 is CASGPGLAGFYEQYF. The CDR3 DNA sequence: TGTGCTAGTGGCCCGGGACTAGCGGGGTTCTACGAGCAGTACTTC. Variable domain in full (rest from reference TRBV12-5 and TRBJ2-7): DARVTQTPRHKVTEMGQEVTMRCQPILGHNTVFWYRQTMMQGLELLAYFRNRAPLDDSGMPKDRFSAEMPDATLATLKIQPSEPRDSAVYFCASGPGLAGFYEQYFGPGTRLTVT.

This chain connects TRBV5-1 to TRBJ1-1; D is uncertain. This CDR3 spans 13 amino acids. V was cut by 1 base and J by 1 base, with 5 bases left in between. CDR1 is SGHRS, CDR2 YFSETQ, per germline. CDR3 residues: CASSLKQNTEAFF. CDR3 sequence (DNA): TGCGCCAGCAGCTTGAAACAGAACACTGAAGCTTTCTTT.

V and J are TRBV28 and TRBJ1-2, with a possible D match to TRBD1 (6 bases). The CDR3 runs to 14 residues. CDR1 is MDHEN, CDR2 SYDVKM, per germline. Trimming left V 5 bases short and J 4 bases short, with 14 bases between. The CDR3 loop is CASSPRGGGYGYTF. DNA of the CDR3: TGTGCCAGCAGTCCGAGAGGGGGGGGCTATGGCTACACCTTC.

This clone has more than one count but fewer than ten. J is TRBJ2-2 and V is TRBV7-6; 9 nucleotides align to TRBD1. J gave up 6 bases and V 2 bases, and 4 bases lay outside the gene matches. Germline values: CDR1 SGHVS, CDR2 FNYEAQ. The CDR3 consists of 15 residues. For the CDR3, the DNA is TGTGCCAGCAGCTTAAGGGGACAGGGCTCCGGGGAGCTGTTTTTT. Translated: CASSLRGQGSGELFF.

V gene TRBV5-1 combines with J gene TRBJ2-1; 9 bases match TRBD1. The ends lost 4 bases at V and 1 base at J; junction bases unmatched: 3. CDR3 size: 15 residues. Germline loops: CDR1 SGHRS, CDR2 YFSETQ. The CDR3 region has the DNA TGCGCCAGCAGCCGACAGGGGGAATCCTACAATGAGCAGTTCTTC. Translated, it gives CASSRQGESYNEQFF.

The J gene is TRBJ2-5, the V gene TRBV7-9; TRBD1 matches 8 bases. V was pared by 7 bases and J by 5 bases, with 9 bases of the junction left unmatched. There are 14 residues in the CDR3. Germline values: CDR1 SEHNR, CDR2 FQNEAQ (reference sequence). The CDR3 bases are TGTGCCAGCAAGGACAGGGAGGTTGGGGAGACCCAGTACTTC. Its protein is CASKDREVGETQYF.

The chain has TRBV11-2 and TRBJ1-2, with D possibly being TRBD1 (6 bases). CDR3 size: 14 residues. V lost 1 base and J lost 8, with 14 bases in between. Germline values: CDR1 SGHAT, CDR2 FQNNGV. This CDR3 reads CASSLGTAGGGYTF. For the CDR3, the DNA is TGTGCCAGCAGCTTAGGGACAGCTGGGGGAGGCTACACCTTC.

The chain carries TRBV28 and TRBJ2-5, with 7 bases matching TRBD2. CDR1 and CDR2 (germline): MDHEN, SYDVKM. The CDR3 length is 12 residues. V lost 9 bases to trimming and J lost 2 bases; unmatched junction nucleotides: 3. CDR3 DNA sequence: TGTGCCAGTCAGCGGGGTCAAGAGACCCAGTACTTC. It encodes CASQRGQETQYF.

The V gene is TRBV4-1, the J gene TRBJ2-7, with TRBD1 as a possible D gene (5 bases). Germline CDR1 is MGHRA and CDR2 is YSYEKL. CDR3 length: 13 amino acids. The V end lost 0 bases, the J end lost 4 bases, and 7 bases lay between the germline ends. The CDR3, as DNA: TGCGCCAGCAGCCAAGAGACAGATTACGAGCAGTACTTC. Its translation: CASSQETDYEQYF.

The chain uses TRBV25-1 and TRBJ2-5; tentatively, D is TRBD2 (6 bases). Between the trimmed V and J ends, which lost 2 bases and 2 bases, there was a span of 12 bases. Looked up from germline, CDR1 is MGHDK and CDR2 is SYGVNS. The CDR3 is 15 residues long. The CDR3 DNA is TGTGCCAGCAGTGAAGGGGGACTCATGCAAGAGACCCAGTACTTC. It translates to CASSEGGLMQETQYF.